This T cell receptor beta chain was identified during a study of blood T cell repertoires in COVID-19. In the study overall: COVID-19 samples, acute and convalescent, were from the United States, Italy and Spain. Sample material is recorded as cDNA or gDNA derived from T cells, B-cell-depleted T cells, or PBMCs.

Source study methods: Estimation of nucleated cell counts relied on the amplification of reference gene primers. Data came from immunoSEQ multiplex PCR; TCRdb stores just in-frame clones and leaves some out. Clone size and V and J calls were adopted from that table, with D and trimming inferred from the DNA. The sample holds about 76,000 clones, 70% to 80% seen once. The receptor comes from a man between 65 and 85 years old with acute or convalescent COVID-19. Sequencing input: peripheral blood.

The CDR3, as DNA: TGTGCCAGCAGCTTACTAGCGGACAATGAGCAGTTCTTC. Translated, it gives CASSLLADNEQFF. V is TRBV7-9 and J is TRBJ2-1; 7 bases map to TRBD2. Germline trimming cut 2 bases from V and 5 bases from J; bases unmatched to any gene: 0. Germline loops: CDR1 SEHNR, CDR2 FQNEAQ (reference sequence). The CDR3 loop spans 13 amino acids.